This TCR beta chain is drawn from a study of T cells after posttransplantation cyclophosphamide. Trimming at V came to 0 bases and at J to 4 bases, leaving 6 bases not matched to a gene. Germline CDR1 and CDR2: SGDLS and YYNGEE. The CDR3 has 15 residues. Repertoires were generated with immunoSEQ multiplex PCR, while TCRdb's copy carries only in-frame clones and drops some. The profile covers more than 2,500 clones, with less than 75% appearing a single time and around a quarter taken by the ten largest. A marrow graft followed busulfan-fludarabine conditioning, with cyclophosphamide on days +3 and +4.

The chain combines TRBV9 with TRBJ1-2; TRBD1 agrees at 7 bases. Sequences were derived from PBMCs, sampled 30 days after allogeneic stem cell transplant with posttransplant cyclophosphamide. The receptor's source is a female patient in her fifties who received an allogeneic stem cell transplant from a related donor, was CMV-positive, and had no GVHD. The graft donor may account for some of the T cells. CDR3 loop: CASSVADRASYGYTF. CDR3 sequence (DNA): TGTGCCAGCAGCGTAGCTGACAGGGCGTCCTATGGCTACACCTTC. Combining the CDR3 with reference TRBV9 and TRBJ1-2 gives the whole variable domain DSGVTQTPKHLITATGQRVTLRCSPRSGDLSVYWYQQSLDQGLQFLIQYYNGEERAKGNILERFSAQQFPDLHSELNLSSLELGDSALYFCASSVADRASYGYTFGSGTRLTVV.